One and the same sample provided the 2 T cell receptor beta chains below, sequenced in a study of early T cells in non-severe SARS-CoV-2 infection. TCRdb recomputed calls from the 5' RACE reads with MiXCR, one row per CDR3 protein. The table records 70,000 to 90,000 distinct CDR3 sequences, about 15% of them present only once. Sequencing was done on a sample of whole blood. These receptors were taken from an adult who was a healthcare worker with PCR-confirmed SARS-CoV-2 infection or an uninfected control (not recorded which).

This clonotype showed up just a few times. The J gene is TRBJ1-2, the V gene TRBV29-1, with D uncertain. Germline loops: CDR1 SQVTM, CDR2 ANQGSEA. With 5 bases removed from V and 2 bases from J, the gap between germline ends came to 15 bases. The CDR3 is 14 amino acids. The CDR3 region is CSVSRLGSNYGYTF. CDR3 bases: TGCAGCGTTAGTAGGCTGGGTTCGAACTATGGCTACACCTTC.

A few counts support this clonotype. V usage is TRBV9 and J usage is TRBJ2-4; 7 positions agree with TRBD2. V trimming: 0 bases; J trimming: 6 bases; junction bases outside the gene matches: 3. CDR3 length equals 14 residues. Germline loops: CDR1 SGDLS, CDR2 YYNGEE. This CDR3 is CASSVDWEGNIQYF. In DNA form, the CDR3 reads TGTGCCAGCAGCGTAGATTGGGAGGGAAACATTCAGTACTTC.